The 20 T cell receptor beta chains in this list originate from one sample, sequenced in a study of beta chain features in type 1 diabetes. Sequencing targeted expressed TCRB transcripts, as all isolated RNA had been reverse transcribed. Sequenced by immunoSEQ multiplex PCR; TCRdb stores in-frame clones only, minus some. The repertoire holds 900,000 or so clones, with about a sixth as singletons. Sequencing was carried out using naive CD4+ T cells from blood. The receptors shown here come from a woman aged 18-29 years in good health.

V is TRBV6-6 and J is TRBJ1-4; TRBD1 matches 11 bases. The V gene's germline CDR1 is MNHNY and CDR2 SVGAGI (reference sequence). The CDR3 is 14 residues long. J was trimmed by 10 bases and V by 8 bases; bases with no gene match: 9. The CDR3 loop is CASGFQGTGGKLFF. In nucleotides, the CDR3 is TGTGCCAGCGGATTCCAGGGGACAGGGGGAAAACTGTTTTTT.

This clone was detected once. V gene TRBV7-2 combines with J gene TRBJ1-6, with D unclear. The CDR3 sequence is 15 residues long. V lost 5 bases, J lost 6 bases, and 14 bases lay in between. The germline V gene has CDR1 SGHTA and CDR2 FQGNSA. CDR3 nucleotide sequence: TGTGCCAGCAGCCCCCCTCGCGGTAGTAATTCACCCCTCCACTTT. Translated: CASSPPRGSNSPLHF.

V usage is TRBV10-2 and J usage is TRBJ1-1, with TRBD1 matching over 8 bases. The J segment lost 4 bases and the V segment lost 2 bases, leaving 12 bases of the junction unmatched. The CDR3 extends over 17 amino acids. The germline V gene encodes CDR1 WSHSY and CDR2 SAAADI. This chain's CDR3 is CASSEGGTGLRSTEAFF. The DNA for the CDR3 is TGCGCCAGCAGTGAGGGGGGGACAGGTTTAAGGAGCACTGAAGCTTTCTTT.

This clone appeared a few times. This chain uses TRBV5-4 with TRBJ2-1; 8 positions match TRBD1. From germline, CDR1 is SGHNT and CDR2 YYREEE (reference sequence). The CDR3 is made up of 17 amino acids. V gave up 1 base and J gave up 10 bases; unmatched junction bases: 16. The CDR3 sequence: CASSLSSFRGPREEQFF. Written as DNA, the CDR3 is TGTGCCAGCAGCTTGTCCTCCTTCAGGGGGCCCCGAGAGGAGCAGTTCTTC.

This clone was seen at least ten times. The genes are TRBV10-3 and TRBJ2-1; no firm D call. The V and J ends lost 4 bases and 6 bases respectively, with 7 bases between them. The CDR3 is 12 amino acids. The V gene's germline CDR1 is ENHRY and CDR2 SYGVKD. This CDR3 reads CAISGSSNEQFF. In DNA form, the CDR3 reads TGTGCCATCAGTGGGTCGAGCAATGAGCAGTTCTTC.

A few counts support this clone. The rearrangement links TRBV6-5 to TRBJ2-3; 12 positions agree with TRBD2. Germline V gene sequence: CDR1 MNHEY, CDR2 SVGAGI. This CDR3 has 15 residues. V shed 7 bases, J shed 6 bases, and the junction held 8 bases outside the gene matches. CDR3 DNA sequence: TGTGCCAGCACCGAACTAGCGGGAGGACGGGATACGCAGTATTTT. Translation: CASTELAGGRDTQYF.

This clone was detected a few times. V and J are TRBV7-9 and TRBJ2-7; perhaps D is TRBD1 or TRBD2 (6 bases each). The CDR3 consists of 16 residues. Trimming cost V 2 bases and J 0 bases, with 14 bases left between them. Germline values: CDR1 SEHNR, CDR2 FQNEAQ (reference sequence). The CDR3 is CASSLFGGGSSYEQYF. The CDR3 DNA reads as TGTGCCAGCAGCTTATTCGGAGGGGGAAGCTCCTACGAGCAGTACTTC.

This clone was detected a few times. This chain links TRBV9 with TRBJ2-2; a weak D match, TRBD1 (6 bases). The CDR3 covers 16 residues. Per the germline V gene, CDR1 is SGDLS and CDR2 is YYNGEE. V gave up 5 bases and J gave up 10 bases, with 24 bases separating them. The chain's CDR3 is CASRHHREPLCKELFF. DNA for the CDR3: TGTGCCAGCAGACACCACAGGGAGCCGTTATGCAAGGAGCTGTTTTTT.

The CDR3 DNA follows: TGTGCCAGCTCCCGACAGCGAGATCAGCCCCAGCATTTT. Amino acids: CASSRQRDQPQHF. The chain uses TRBV18 and TRBJ1-5, with a possible D match to TRBD1 (5 bases). The CDR3 has 13 residues. Trimming left V 6 bases short and J 5 bases short, with 11 bases between. Germline V lookup: CDR1 KGHSH, CDR2 LQKENI. Full variable domain (remainder filled in from reference TRBV18 and TRBJ1-5): NAGVMQNPRHLVRRRGQEARLRCSPMKGHSHVYWYRQLPEEGLKFMVYLQKENIIDESGMPKERFSAEFPKEGPSILRIQQVVRGDSAAYFCASSRQRDQPQHFGDGTRLSIL.

This clone was counted a few times. The chain combines TRBV29-1 with TRBJ2-4, with TRBD2 as a possible D gene (5 bases). Deletions cut 5 bases from V and 4 bases from J, with 15 bases between. This CDR3 region has 14 residues. Germline values: CDR1 SQVTM, CDR2 ANQGSEA. The CDR3 is CSVTHRGQKNIQYF. For the CDR3, the DNA is TGCAGCGTTACCCATCGGGGTCAGAAAAACATTCAGTACTTC. Full variable domain (outside the CDR3, taken from reference TRBV29-1 and TRBJ2-4): SAVISQKPSRDICQRGTSLTIQCQVDSQVTMMFWYRQQPGQSLTLIATANQGSEATYESGFVIDKFPISRPNLTFSTLTVSNMSPEDSSIYLCSVTHRGQKNIQYFGAGTRLSVL.

V and J are TRBV7-9 and TRBJ2-5; D ambiguous. V lost 5 bases to trimming and J lost 4 bases, with 11 bases between them. The CDR3 length is 13 residues. Looked up from germline, CDR1 is SEHNR and CDR2 is FQNEAQ (reference sequence). The chain's CDR3 is CASSPTPLETQYF. The CDR3 nucleotides are TGTGCCAGCAGCCCCACTCCGTTAGAGACCCAGTACTTC.

V and J are TRBV20-1 and TRBJ2-3; D not resolved. Germline values: CDR1 DFQATT, CDR2 SNEGSKA (reference sequence). V was shortened by 6 bases and J by 14 bases, with 12 bases between the two germline ends. The CDR3 runs 9 residues. In DNA, the CDR3 is TGCAGTGCGGCCCCGCGGTCGTATTTT. Translated, it gives CSAAPRSYF.

About this clone itself: The sample contains more than one DNA sequence encoding this CDR3. This chain connects TRBV7-9 to TRBJ1-1; D ambiguous. Trimming took off 3 bases at V and 2 bases at J, with 4 bases between the two ends. The CDR3 length is 12 residues. Germline lookup yields CDR1 SEHNR and CDR2 FQNEAQ (reference sequence). The CDR3 region has the DNA TGTGCCAGCAGCTTCAGTAACACTGAAGCTTTCTTT. Protein product: CASSFSNTEAFF.

CDR3: CASSLGPSAYGTDTQYF. The CDR3 DNA reads TGTGCCAGCAGCTTGGGACCTAGCGCCTATGGCACAGATACGCAGTATTTT. The rearrangement joins TRBV4-2 to TRBJ2-3; D might be TRBD2 (6 bases). Trimming cost V 5 bases and J 1 base, with 19 bases left between them. CDR3 length: 17 residues. In germline, CDR1 is LGHNA, CDR2 YNFKEQ.

V usage is TRBV18 and J usage is TRBJ2-5; 12 bases fit TRBD2. V dropped 2 bases and J dropped 7; count of bases not matched to a gene: 8. This CDR3 contains 16 residues. CDR1 is KGHSH, CDR2 LQKENI, per germline. Here the CDR3 DNA reads TGTGCCAGCTCACCAGGACTAGCGGGGCTTGGGTTGACCCAGTACTTC. It yields the protein CASSPGLAGLGLTQYF.

This clone was observed a handful of times. V usage is TRBV7-2 and J usage is TRBJ2-1; TRBD2 agrees at 8 bases. The V gene's germline CDR1 is SGHTA and CDR2 FQGNSA. Losses at the gene ends were 6 bases for V and 2 bases for J; bases not matched to a gene: 9. The CDR3 runs to 16 residues. CDR3 in amino acids: CASSLSGTRTYNEQFF. CDR3 DNA sequence: TGTGCCAGCAGTCTATCGGGGACTAGAACCTACAATGAGCAGTTCTTC.

This clone was seen more than once but under ten times. The rearrangement uses TRBV7-9 and TRBJ2-1; 8 bases are a match to TRBD2. The CDR3 length is 15 residues. The ends lost 6 bases at V and 6 bases at J; junction bases unmatched: 10. Germline lookup yields CDR1 SEHNR and CDR2 FQNEAQ (reference sequence). The CDR3 bases are TGTGCCAGCAGAGCGGGAGATGGGTGGTTCAATGAGCAGTTCTTC. Translation gives CASRAGDGWFNEQFF.

The rearrangement links TRBV27 to TRBJ2-2; no clear D. Germline loops: CDR1 MNHEY, CDR2 SMNVEV (reference sequence). The CDR3 loop spans 13 amino acids. V lost 0 bases and J 7 bases, leaving 6 bases between the germline ends. The CDR3 nucleotides read TGTGCCAGCAGTTTATCCGGTCGCGGGGAGCTGTTTTTT. This sequence encodes CASSLSGRGELFF.

This clone was seen more than once but under ten times. This chain links TRBV7-2 with TRBJ2-3, with TRBD2 matching over 11 bases. V shed 5 bases, J shed 5 bases, and the junction held 6 bases outside the gene matches. The CDR3 is 15 amino acids. Germline V CDR1 and CDR2: SGHTA, FQGNSA. The CDR3 protein is CASSPRLAGKDTQYF. The DNA of the CDR3 is TGTGCCAGCAGCCCGCGACTAGCGGGGAAAGATACGCAGTATTTT.

This clone was counted between two and nine times. The chain is built from TRBV10-3 and TRBJ2-5; weak D call: TRBD1 (5 bases). V lost 4 bases to trimming and J lost 5 bases, with 11 bases between them. There are 13 residues in the CDR3. Germline CDR1 is ENHRY and CDR2 is SYGVKD. CDR3 sequence reads: CAISGRVGETQYF. The CDR3 bases are TGTGCCATCAGTGGCAGGGTCGGGGAGACCCAGTACTTC.